A selection of T cell receptor beta chains follows, all from one sample in a study of blood T cell repertoires in COVID-19. TCRdb's table, derived via immunoSEQ multiplex PCR, lists solely in-frame clones and lacks some. The repertoire holds about 110,000 clones, with approximately 90% as singletons. Material: peripheral blood. These receptor sequences come from a woman aged 45-59 years with acute or convalescent COVID-19. The CDR3 runs from the conserved cysteine through the conserved F or W. A D gene is named only where the DNA matches it firmly. Rows give clone size only sometimes, using once, few, many, or a class for an expanded clone.

d_gene | len | j_gene | v_gene | abundance | CDR3nt | CDR3aa
NA | 14 | TRBJ2-3 | TRBV2 | NA | TGTGCCAGCAGTGGGCCTCCCCAGGGAGATACGCAGTATTTT | CASSGPPQGDTQYF
NA | 14 | TRBJ1-4 | TRBV14 | once | TGTGCCAGCAGCTCCGACAGCCTTGGTGAAAAACTGTTTTTT | CASSSDSLGEKLFF
NA | 13 | TRBJ2-6 | TRBV2 | NA | TGTGCCAGCAGCCTATCTGGGGCCAACGTCCTGACTTTC | CASSLSGANVLTF
NA | 14 | TRBJ2-2 | TRBV5-1 | NA | TGCGCCAGCAGCATCGTCCAGGGGACCGGGGAGCTGTTTTTT | CASSIVQGTGELFF
TRBD2 | 17 | TRBJ2-1 | TRBV5-6 | once | TGTGCCAGCAGCTTGGGGGGTCTAGCGGGAGGGCCCCCTGAGCAGTTCTTC | CASSLGGLAGGPPEQFF
TRBD1 | 14 | TRBJ2-4 | TRBV5-1 | few | TGCGCCAGCAGCAACTCTGACAGGGCCGGCATTCAGTACTTC | CASSNSDRAGIQYF
NA | 13 | TRBJ2-1 | TRBV15 | NA | TGTGCCACCAGCAGAGATCCGAGCGGGGAGCAGTTCTTC | CATSRDPSGEQFF
NA | 15 | TRBJ1-5 | TRBV7-2 | few | TGTGCCAGCAGCTCCCTCGGGTATAGCAATCAGCCCCAGCATTTT | CASSSLGYSNQPQHF
NA | 15 | TRBJ2-5 | TRBV5-1 | NA | TGCGCCAGCAGCCGGTCGCAGGGGGGAATCGAGACCCAGTACTTC | CASSRSQGGIETQYF
TRBD2 | 19 | TRBJ2-7 | TRBV18 | NA | TGTGCCAGCTCACCACTGGAGACTAGCGGGAGGGATTTAGGCTACGAGCAGTACTTC | CASSPLETSGRDLGYEQYF
NA | 16 | TRBJ1-1 | TRBV7-6 | NA | TGTGCCAGCAGCTTAGGAATAGGTCAGGGTGGTACTGAAGCTTTCTTT | CASSLGIGQGGTEAFF
TRBD1 | 17 | TRBJ1-5 | TRBV6-6 | once | TGTGCCAGCAGTCAGCGACAGGGTAGCCTTAGCAATCAGCCCCAGCATTTT | CASSQRQGSLSNQPQHF
NA | 13 | TRBJ2-2 | TRBV24-1 | once | TGTGCCACCAGTGATAGCGGCACCGGGGAGCTGTTTTTT | CATSDSGTGELFF
NA | 13 | TRBJ2-7 | TRBV12-3/TRBV12-4 | NA | TGTGCCAGCACCTTCCAGGGTGCGTACGAGCAGTACTTC | CASTFQGAYEQYF
NA | 16 | TRBJ1-3 | TRBV3-1/TRBV3-2 | NA | TGTGCCAGCAGCCAAGCTGGGGCCATCTCTGGAAACACCATATATTTT | CASSQAGAISGNTIYF
NA | 15 | TRBJ1-2 | TRBV5-4 | NA | TGTGCCAGCAGCCCTGCCGGGGAAGCTAACTATGGCTACACCTTC | CASSPAGEANYGYTF
TRBD1 | 17 | TRBJ2-2 | TRBV24-1 | NA | TGTGCCACCAGTGATAGGAACAGGGGATTTATAACCGGGGAGCTGTTTTTT | CATSDRNRGFITGELFF
TRBD1 | 12 | TRBJ2-3 | TRBV29-1 | NA | TGCAGCGTTGGGACAGGCAAAGATACGCAGTATTTT | CSVGTGKDTQYF
NA | 16 | TRBJ1-4 | TRBV3-1/TRBV3-2 | NA | TGTGCCAGCAGCCAAGGGAATATATGGGCGGGAGGGAAACTGTTTTTT | CASSQGNIWAGGKLFF
NA | 15 | TRBJ1-5 | TRBV4-1 | NA | TGCGCCAGCAGCCAAGAAGGGGTTAGCAATCAGCCCCAGCATTTT | CASSQEGVSNQPQHF
TRBD1 | 14 | TRBJ2-7 | TRBV28 | NA | TGTGCCAGCAGTTTATCCGGACAGGGGAACGAGCAGTACTTC | CASSLSGQGNEQYF